This TCR beta chain was found in a study of T cell responses to AZD1222 COVID-19 vaccine. Notes on the study in general: Females made up more of the donors, who were largely white British, and clonal diversity may have come out too low. Scientists sampled the repertoires only once the peak T cell response had passed.

About this clone itself: The antigen is undetermined.

The V and J ends lost 4 bases and 4 bases respectively, with 13 bases between them. Per the germline V gene, CDR1 is SGHNT and CDR2 is YENEEA. This CDR3 has 15 residues. Profiled with immunoSEQ multiplex PCR; TCRdb holds only in-frame clones, not every one. The data contain roughly 100,000 clones, 70% to 90% of them singletons. The starting material was peripheral blood, obtained on day 0 of AZD1222 vaccination. The V gene is TRBV11-3, the J gene TRBJ2-2, with TRBD1 as a possible D gene (6 bases). The clonotype comes from an adult in good health. CDR3 region: CASSWAGAGTGELFF. Here the CDR3 DNA reads TGTGCCAGCAGCTGGGCAGGGGCGGGCACCGGGGAGCTGTTTTTT.